This paragraph reports one T cell receptor beta chain. Everyone who took part was 18 to 89 years old, and they came from 24 US areas. Cohort allocation depended upon clinical history that participants reported. Original processing methods: The assay estimated nucleated cells by amplifying reference gene primers. The method was immunoSEQ multiplex PCR; TCRdb's version includes in-frame clones alone and lacks a portion of them. V and J calls and clone size are copied from that table; D and trimming were computed from the DNA. The data show 200,000 or so clones, about 79% seen once. The data were taken from a study of blood T cell repertoires in COVID-19. Germline-derived CDR1 and CDR2 are MNHEY and SVGAGI. V lost 8 bases and J lost 4, with 13 bases in between. The CDR3 length is 13 residues.

The sample comprised PBMCs or T cells enriched from blood (not recorded which). The source is a woman in her forties with acute COVID-19. This chain uses TRBV6-5 with TRBJ2-3; D perhaps matches TRBD2 (5 bases). Written as DNA, the CDR3 is TGTGCCAGCCGGCCTAGCATACCAGATACGCAGTATTTT. This encodes CASRPSIPDTQYF.